The rows below give T cell receptor beta chains drawn from one sample of a study of patients and donors after allogeneic stem cell transplantation. TCRdb reprocessed the RT-PCR reads via MiXCR and lists one record per CDR3 protein. The sample has around 200,000 distinct CDR3 sequences; over 30% are singletons. Sequencing was performed on blood, either unsorted or a sorted T cell fraction (not recorded which). The source is a human donor who was either an allogeneic HSCT recipient or a stem cell or donor lymphocyte infusion donor (not recorded which). It is not recorded whose cells these are; they may come from a transplant donor. The CDR3 runs from the conserved cysteine through the conserved F or W. D genes are given only for firm matches. Clone size is not always given. Where it is, it says once, few, many or a class for expanded clones.

v_gene	abundance	d_gene	j_gene	CDR3aa	CDR3nt
TRBV12-3/TRBV12-4	.	.	TRBJ1-4	CASSLRRGFNEKLFF	TGTGCCAGCAGTTTACGCAGGGGATTTAATGAAAAACTGTTTTTT
TRBV5-1	.	.	TRBJ2-2	CASSPLTEELFF	TGCGCCAGCAGCCCATTAACGGAGGAGCTGTTTTTT
TRBV7-8	.	TRBD1	TRBJ1-1	CASSLIDRGTEAFF	TGTGCCAGCAGCTTAATCGACAGGGGCACTGAAGCTTTCTTT
TRBV4-1	.	TRBD1	TRBJ1-2	CASSQPGQGRRVDGYTF	TGCGCCAGCAGCCAGCCGGGACAGGGGCGCAGGGTTGATGGCTACACCTTC
TRBV4-1	.	TRBD1	TRBJ1-1	CASSQSTGGRTEAFF	TGCGCCAGCAGCCAATCGACAGGGGGCAGGACTGAAGCTTTCTTT
TRBV4-1	.	.	TRBJ1-3	CASSPALTSGNTIYF	TGCGCCAGCAGCCCGGCGCTCACCTCTGGAAACACCATATATTTT
TRBV3-1	.	.	TRBJ1-3	CASSHHRNVRGNTIYF	TGTGCCAGCAGCCATCACCGAAACGTCCGCGGAAACACCATATATTTT
TRBV10-3	.	.	TRBJ2-7	CAISDQPGAQGEQYF	TGTGCCATCAGTGACCAACCGGGGGCACAGGGGGAGCAGTACTTC
TRBV20-1	.	.	TRBJ1-1	CSASPYRMNTEAFF	TGCAGTGCTAGTCCTTACAGAATGAACACTGAAGCTTTCTTT
TRBV2	.	.	TRBJ2-2	CASKLTNTNTGELFF	TGTGCCAGCAAGTTGACCAATACCAACACCGGGGAGCTGTTTTTT
TRBV28	few	TRBD1	TRBJ1-2	CASSEIATGWRGYTF	TGTGCCAGCAGTGAAATCGCGACAGGGTGGAGAGGCTACACCTTC
TRBV12-3/TRBV12-4	few	.	TRBJ1-2	CASSVRGYYGYTF	TGTGCCAGCAGCGTCAGGGGTTACTATGGCTACACCTTC
TRBV6-2/TRBV6-3	.	TRBD2	TRBJ2-7	CASSYPPTSGSSYEQYF	TGTGCCAGCAGTTACCCGCCGACTAGCGGGTCGTCCTACGAGCAGTACTTC
TRBV18	.	.	TRBJ2-7	CASSLSISYEQYF	TGTGCCAGCTCGCTTTCTATTTCCTACGAGCAGTACTTC
TRBV4-1	.	.	TRBJ2-3	CASSQDIPDRSTDTQYF	TGCGCCAGCAGCCAAGATATACCGGACAGAAGCACAGATACGCAGTATTTT
TRBV4-3	.	.	TRBJ2-4	CASSQGGLNIQYF	TGCGCCAGCAGCCAAGGGGGCCTAAACATTCAGTACTTC
TRBV7-6	.	TRBD1	TRBJ1-6	CASSPGQEPPLHF	TGTGCCAGCAGCCCCGGACAGGAACCACCCCTCCACTTT
TRBV20-1	many	TRBD1	TRBJ1-3	CSATARQGYGNTIYF	TGCAGTGCTACCGCGCGACAGGGGTACGGAAACACCATATATTTT
TRBV28	few	.	TRBJ1-1	CASSLRGWNTEAFF	TGTGCCAGCAGTTTACGGGGATGGAACACTGAAGCTTTCTTT
TRBV6-5	.	.	TRBJ2-7	CASYSMGYEQYF	TGTGCCAGCTATTCGATGGGTTACGAGCAGTACTTC
TRBV20-1	few	.	TRBJ2-1	CSARSSFNNEQFF	TGCAGTGCTAGATCCAGTTTTAACAATGAGCAGTTCTTC
TRBV18	.	TRBD2	TRBJ2-1	CASSPPGGTSADNEQFF	TGTGCCAGCTCACCACCGGGTGGGACTAGCGCGGACAATGAGCAGTTCTTC
TRBV27	few	.	TRBJ2-2	CASSLLRPVAGELFF	TGTGCCAGCAGTCTTCTGCGACCCGTCGCCGGGGAGCTGTTTTTT
TRBV6-2/TRBV6-3	.	.	TRBJ2-4	CASSYSTGPPNIQYF	TGTGCCAGCAGTTACTCAACGGGACCGCCCAACATTCAGTACTTC
TRBV12-3/TRBV12-4	.	TRBD2	TRBJ2-5	CASSGIAGGLETQYF	TGTGCCAGCAGTGGAATAGCGGGGGGGCTCGAGACCCAGTACTTC
TRBV6-2/TRBV6-3	few	.	TRBJ1-2	CASSYDGMYGYTF	TGTGCCAGCAGTTACGACGGGATGTATGGCTACACCTTC
TRBV2	.	.	TRBJ1-5	CASSGARDSNQPQHF	TGTGCCAGCAGTGGGGCCCGGGACAGCAATCAGCCCCAGCATTTT
TRBV5-1	.	TRBD1	TRBJ2-7	CASSLAGTGAYEQYF	TGCGCCAGCAGCTTGGCCGGGACAGGAGCCTACGAGCAGTACTTC
TRBV7-8	few	TRBD1	TRBJ1-4	CASSLALGGSEKLFF	TGTGCCAGCAGCTTAGCGCTAGGGGGCAGCGAAAAACTGTTTTTT
TRBV3-1	few	.	TRBJ1-2	CASSQGSGWNYGYTF	TGTGCCAGCAGCCAAGGTTCAGGGTGGAACTATGGCTACACCTTC
TRBV7-3	once	TRBD1	TRBJ1-2	CASSLDRDHGYTF	TGTGCCAGCAGCCTCGACAGGGATCATGGCTACACCTTC
TRBV12-3/TRBV12-4	.	.	TRBJ1-6	CASQGRQLSSYNSPLHF	TGTGCCAGTCAAGGGCGACAGTTAAGCTCCTATAATTCACCCCTCCACTTT
TRBV5-1	.	.	TRBJ2-7	CARDLRGRIVTEQYF	TGCGCCAGGGATCTTCGGGGGCGGATCGTTACCGAGCAGTACTTC
TRBV20-1	.	.	TRBJ2-7	CSASSVRGSSEQYF	TGCAGTGCTAGTAGTGTCAGGGGTTCGAGCGAGCAGTACTTC
TRBV5-6	.	.	TRBJ1-1	CASSLAGFYTEAFF	TGTGCCAGCAGCTTGGCGGGGTTTTACACTGAAGCTTTCTTT
TRBV5-1	.	TRBD2	TRBJ2-5	CASSLETGGETQYF	TGCGCCAGCAGCTTGGAAACGGGAGGGGAGACCCAGTACTTC
TRBV4-3	.	.	TRBJ2-2	CASSAGPPGNGELFF	TGCGCCAGCAGCGCTGGTCCCCCAGGGAACGGGGAGCTGTTTTTT
TRBV5-1	.	TRBD1	TRBJ1-4	CASSFGQGARNEKLFF	TGCGCCAGCAGCTTTGGACAGGGGGCGCGTAATGAAAAACTGTTTTTT
TRBV5-6	.	.	TRBJ2-3	CASSPTSTDTQYF	TGTGCCAGCAGTCCGACTAGCACAGATACGCAGTATTTT
TRBV7-7	few	.	TRBJ2-1	CASAAGRASYNEQFF	TGTGCCTCAGCAGCAGGCAGGGCCTCCTACAATGAGCAGTTCTTC
TRBV28	.	.	TRBJ1-5	CASSLSQPQHF	TGTGCCAGCAGTTTAAGTCAGCCCCAGCATTTT
TRBV19	few	.	TRBJ2-1	CASRDYFYNEQFF	TGTGCCAGTAGGGATTACTTCTACAATGAGCAGTTCTTC
TRBV10-3	few	.	TRBJ2-3	CAISESLRGSDTQYF	TGTGCCATCAGTGAGTCGTTACGGGGGTCAGATACGCAGTATTTT
TRBV24-1	many	TRBD1	TRBJ2-7	CATSGRDRAGSYEQYF	TGTGCCACCAGTGGCCGGGACAGGGCAGGGTCCTACGAGCAGTACTTC
TRBV20-1	.	.	TRBJ1-1	CTVQPYFMNTEAFF	TGCACCGTCCAGCCCTACTTCATGAACACTGAAGCTTTCTTT
TRBV30	few	.	TRBJ1-2	CAWSTNGYTF	TGTGCCTGGAGTACGAATGGCTACACCTTC
TRBV30	.	.	TRBJ1-3	CAWSGTDSSGNTIYF	TGTGCCTGGAGTGGGACCGACAGCTCTGGAAACACCATATATTTT
TRBV12-3/TRBV12-4	.	.	TRBJ1-5	CASGQISNQPQHF	TGTGCCAGCGGACAAATTAGCAATCAGCCCCAGCATTTT
TRBV4-3	.	.	TRBJ1-6	CASSQDILRGANSPLHF	TGCGCCAGCAGCCAAGATATTCTGAGGGGCGCCAATTCACCCCTCCACTTT
TRBV3-1	.	.	TRBJ2-4	CASSPGGTKNIQYF	TGTGCCAGCAGCCCAGGGGGGACCAAAAACATTCAGTACTTC